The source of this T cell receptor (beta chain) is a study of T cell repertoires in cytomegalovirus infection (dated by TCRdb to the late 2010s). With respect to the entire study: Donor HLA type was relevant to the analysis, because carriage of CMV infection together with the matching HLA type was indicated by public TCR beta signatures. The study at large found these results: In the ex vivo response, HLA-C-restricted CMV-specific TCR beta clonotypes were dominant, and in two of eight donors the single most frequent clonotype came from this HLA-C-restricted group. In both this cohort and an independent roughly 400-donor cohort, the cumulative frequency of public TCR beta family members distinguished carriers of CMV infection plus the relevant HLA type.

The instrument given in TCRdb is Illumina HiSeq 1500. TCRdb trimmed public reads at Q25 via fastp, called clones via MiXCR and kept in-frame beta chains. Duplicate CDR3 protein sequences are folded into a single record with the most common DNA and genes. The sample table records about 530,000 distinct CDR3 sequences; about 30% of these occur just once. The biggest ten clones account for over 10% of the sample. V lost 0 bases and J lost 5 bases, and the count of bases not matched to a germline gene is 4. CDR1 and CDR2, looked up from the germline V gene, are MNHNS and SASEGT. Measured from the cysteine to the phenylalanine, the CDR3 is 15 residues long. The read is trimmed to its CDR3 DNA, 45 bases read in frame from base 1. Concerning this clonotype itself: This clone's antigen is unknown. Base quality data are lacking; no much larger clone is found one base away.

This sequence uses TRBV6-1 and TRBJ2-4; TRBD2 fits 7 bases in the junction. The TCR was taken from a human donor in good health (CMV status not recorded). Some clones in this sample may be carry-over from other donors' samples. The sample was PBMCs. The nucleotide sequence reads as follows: TGTGCCAGCAGTGAAGCAACTAGCGCCCAAAACATTCAGTACTTC. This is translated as CASSEATSAQNIQYF.